This paragraph reports one TCR beta chain. Its antigen is unknown. The data were taken from a study of T cell responses to AZD1222 COVID-19 vaccine. The CDR3 totals 16 residues. Study-wide findings and caveats: It should be noted that donors were predominantly white British and more often female, and clonal diversity was possibly underestimated. Vaccine-related CD4 TCRs covered spike, predominating at 160-218 and 743-854. Repertoire sampling was restricted to post-peak T cell response timepoints. Receipt of two AZD1222 doses was followed by a rise in Spike-specific TCR breadth and depth.

The repertoire was sequenced with immunoSEQ multiplex PCR; TCRdb's copy has only in-frame clones and lacks some. The sample holds about 84,000 clones, 75% to 90% seen once. Source: peripheral blood, taken 28 days after the second AZD1222 dose. This sequence originates from an adult who received the AZD1222 COVID-19 vaccine. The rearrangement uses TRBV21-1 and TRBJ1-3; TRBD1 is the table's D call and was not checked against the DNA. TRBV21-1 is a listed pseudogene. This chain's CDR3 is CASTEDSAHSGNTIYF. CDR3 nucleotides: TGTGCCAGCACCGAGGACAGTGCCCACTCTGGAAACACCATATATTTT.